The next 32 T cell receptor beta chains were all read from a single sample in a study of human T cells and chemical hapten exposure. TCRdb independently ran MiXCR on the RACE reads; one entry per CDR3 protein. The table records around 120,000 distinct CDR3 sequences, around 15% of them present only once. This sample's time point: patch test 1, 2 weeks after DPC sensitization. Stated treatment: therapeutic diphenylcyclopropenone sensitization with weekly scalp DPC. Sequenced material: whole blood, taken in connection with sensitization to the hapten diphenylcyclopropenone (DPC). These receptors were taken from a man in his late teens or twenties with alopecia areata. Some clones in this sample may be carry-over from other donors' samples.

In its sample, this clonotype was seen a few times. The chain uses TRBV29-1 and TRBJ2-5; D possibly corresponds to TRBD2 (6 bases). CDR1 SQVTM and CDR2 ANQGSEA come from the germline V gene. V lost 4 bases to trimming and J lost 5 bases, with 14 bases between them. The CDR3 totals 13 residues. The CDR3 nucleotides read TGCAGCGTTGTCGGGACTTATCGGGAGACCCAGTACTTC. It specifies CSVVGTYRETQYF.

The chain employs TRBV28 and TRBJ2-1; D possibly corresponds to TRBD2 (6 bases). CDR1 and CDR2 (germline): MDHEN, SYDVKM. Trimming removed 6 bases from V and 9 bases from J, with 12 bases in between. The CDR3 is made up of 12 amino acids. The CDR3 here is CASSLLAIEQFF. CDR3 DNA sequence: TGTGCCAGCAGCCTCCTAGCGATTGAGCAGTTCTTC.

CDR3 bases: TGTGCCAGCAGTTATTTAGACAGGGGAGAGACCCAGTACTTC. It yields the protein CASSYLDRGETQYF. V usage is TRBV6-5 and J usage is TRBJ2-5, with 8 bases fitting TRBD1. The CDR3 consists of 14 residues. V trimming: 3 bases; J trimming: 4 bases; junction bases outside the gene matches: 4. Germline V gene lookup returns CDR1 MNHEY and CDR2 SVGAGI.

The J gene is TRBJ1-1, the V gene TRBV7-9; D ambiguous. Germline CDR1 SEHNR, CDR2 FQNEAQ (reference sequence). The germline V and J ends were trimmed by 8 bases and 0 bases, with 10 bases remaining between them. This CDR3 contains 13 residues. In nucleotides, the CDR3 is TGTGCCAGCGGTTGGGAATTGAACACTGAAGCTTTCTTT. This encodes CASGWELNTEAFF. The variable domain in full, with the rest retrieved from reference TRBV7-9 and TRBJ1-1, is DTGVSQNPRHKITKRGQNVTFRCDPISEHNRLYWYRQTLGQGPEFLTYFQNEAQLEKSRLLSDRFSAERPKGSFSTLEIQRTEQGDSAMYLCASGWELNTEAFFGQGTRLTVV.

This clonotype was observed a few times. The genes are TRBV20-1 and TRBJ1-1; 7 bases fit TRBD1. The V gene end was trimmed by 5 bases and the J gene end by 0 bases; junction bases not matched to a gene: 9. The germline CDR1 and CDR2 sequences are DFQATT and SNEGSKA (reference sequence). The CDR3 sequence is 15 residues long. CDR3 amino acids: CSAGRDSPLNTEAFF. CDR3 DNA: TGCAGTGCTGGACGGGACAGCCCTTTGAACACTGAAGCTTTCTTT.

This clonotype appeared a few times. J is TRBJ1-2 and V is TRBV28, with 8 bases aligning to TRBD1. The CDR3 covers 13 residues. CDR1 is MDHEN, CDR2 SYDVKM, per germline. Trimming cost V 4 bases and J 5 bases; bases outside gene matches: 3. CDR3 sequence: CASSWTGSYGYTF. The CDR3 coding sequence is TGTGCCAGCAGTTGGACAGGGTCGTATGGCTACACCTTC.

The V call is TRBV5-4, the J call TRBJ2-1; D call uncertain. V was trimmed by 1 base and J by 3 bases, leaving 11 bases between them. CDR3 length: 15 residues. Looked up from germline, CDR1 is SGHNT and CDR2 is YYREEE (reference sequence). Here the CDR3 reads CASSLPTFYYNEQFF. The DNA for the CDR3 is TGTGCCAGCAGCTTGCCTACTTTTTACTACAATGAGCAGTTCTTC.

The chain couples TRBV20-1 to TRBJ1-5, with D possibly being TRBD1 (5 bases). Trimming left V 5 bases short and J 7 bases short, with 18 bases between. The CDR3 loop spans 14 amino acids. The germline CDR1 and CDR2 sequences are DFQATT and SNEGSKA (reference sequence). The CDR3 loop is CSAHRGGFSQPQHF. CDR3 nucleotide sequence: TGCAGTGCTCACCGGGGGGGGTTCTCCCAGCCCCAGCATTTT.

A few counts support this clonotype. CDR3 sequence: CASSWDPGSYEQYF. The DNA of the CDR3 is TGTGCCAGCAGCTGGGATCCGGGCTCCTACGAGCAGTACTTC. The chain links TRBV28 to TRBJ2-7; D is unresolved. The germline gives CDR1 MDHEN, CDR2 SYDVKM. V gave up 6 bases and J gave up 0 bases, with 12 bases separating them. The CDR3 is 14 amino acids.

The V call is TRBV4-3, the J call TRBJ2-5; D is perhaps TRBD2 (6 bases). From germline, CDR1 is LGHNA and CDR2 YSLEER. The V end lost 0 bases, the J end lost 1 base, and 9 bases lay between the germline ends. The CDR3 length is 15 residues. CDR3 in amino acids: CASSQETGGQETQYF. The DNA for the CDR3 is TGCGCCAGCAGCCAAGAGACCGGGGGCCAAGAGACCCAGTACTTC.

Of note for this clonotype: At one boundary the junction diverges from the germline segment, which might be a read error. The gene calls are TRBV20-1 and TRBJ1-1; the match to TRBD1 covers 8 bases. Germline values: CDR1 DFQATT, CDR2 SNEGSKA (reference sequence). The CDR3 extends over 16 amino acids. The CDR3 DNA reads TGCAGTGGTAGACTCATGGACAGGGAAATCGGCACTGAAGCTTTCTTT. Translation gives CSGRLMDREIGTEAFF.

This clonotype was recorded a few times. The CDR3 DNA is TGCAGCGTCGTGGGGCAGTGGGTCACTGAAGCTTTCTTT. Residues: CSVVGQWVTEAFF. The chain carries TRBV29-1 and TRBJ1-1, with a possible D match to TRBD1 (5 bases). CDR3 size: 13 residues. Trimming pared 6 bases from V and 4 bases from J, leaving 15 bases between. CDR1 is SQVTM and CDR2 is ANQGSEA in the germline V gene.

The chain uses TRBV9 and TRBJ2-4; D is unclear. V was pared by 4 bases and J by 5 bases, with 7 bases between. CDR3 length: 12 residues. CDR1 is SGDLS, CDR2 YYNGEE, per germline. This chain's CDR3 is CASSSFENIQYF. The CDR3 DNA reads as TGTGCCAGCAGCTCCTTCGAAAACATTCAGTACTTC.

The chain employs TRBV18 and TRBJ2-1; a possible D gene is TRBD2 (6 bases). This CDR3 has 14 amino acids. Germline V CDR1 and CDR2: KGHSH, LQKENI. V was trimmed by 6 bases and J by 7 bases, leaving 16 bases between them. The CDR3, as DNA: TGTGCCAGCTCTCAACGGACGGGGAGGAATGAGCAGTTCTTC. Translating gives CASSQRTGRNEQFF.

This chain uses TRBV6-2 or TRBV6-3 with TRBJ2-7; the D gene is possibly TRBD1 (6 bases). The ends were cut back, 4 bases at V and 1 base at J, with 14 bases in the middle. Germline assignment: CDR1 MNHEY and CDR2 SVGEGT. CDR3 length equals 15 residues. Here the CDR3 reads CASSSLQGKSYEQYV. The CDR3 DNA is TGTGCCAGCAGTTCCCTACAGGGAAAGTCCTACGAGCAGTACGTC.

This clonotype has a count of ten or more. The CDR3 here is CASSFGTTGTKGGSQETQYF. For the CDR3, the DNA is TGTGCCAGCAGTTTTGGGACAACCGGGACAAAAGGCGGGTCTCAAGAGACCCAGTACTTC. The rearrangement joins TRBV12-3 or TRBV12-4 to TRBJ2-5; D is perhaps TRBD1 (6 bases). Between the trimmed V and J ends, which lost 3 bases and 2 bases, there was a span of 28 bases. This CDR3 is built from 20 residues.

This chain connects TRBV5-1 to TRBJ1-6, with D hard to call. Germline V gene sequence: CDR1 SGHRS, CDR2 YFSETQ. The CDR3 sequence is 18 residues long. V was cut by 0 bases and J by 0 bases, with 13 bases left in between. For the CDR3, the DNA is TGCGCCAGCAGCTTGGATGTTGCGGTCAACTCCTATAATTCACCCCTCCACTTT. Amino acid sequence: CASSLDVAVNSYNSPLHF.

The V call is TRBV28, the J call TRBJ2-5; D not resolved. Germline CDR1 reads MDHEN; CDR2 reads SYDVKM. Deletions cut 7 bases from V and 5 bases from J, with 11 bases between. CDR3 length: 12 amino acids. CDR3 DNA sequence: TGTGCCAGCAATGGGGTCGTGGAGACCCAGTACTTC. Translated: CASNGVVETQYF.

This clonotype has more than one count but fewer than ten. The rearrangement links TRBV11-3 to TRBJ2-7; TRBD1 or TRBD2 may be the D gene (5 bases each). The CDR3 is 15 residues long. The germline CDR1 and CDR2 sequences are SGHNT and YENEEA. V dropped 5 bases and J dropped 3 bases, with 17 bases sitting between them. The CDR3 nucleotides read TGTGCCAGCAGCCCCCGGGACCTCCCAAGCTACGAGCAGTACTTC. Residues: CASSPRDLPSYEQYF.

V and J are TRBV4-1 and TRBJ2-3; 10 nucleotides agree with TRBD1. From germline, CDR1 is MGHRA and CDR2 YSYEKL. Losses at the gene ends were 4 bases for V and 5 bases for J; bases not matched to a gene: 3. This CDR3 spans 14 amino acids. CDR3 in amino acids: CASSLGTGVDTQYF. CDR3 in DNA: TGCGCCAGCAGCCTAGGGACAGGGGTAGATACGCAGTATTTT.

V and J are TRBV6-4 and TRBJ1-1; D not resolved. Deletions cut 4 bases from V and 0 bases from J, with 6 bases between. The CDR3 consists of 13 residues. Germline V lookup: CDR1 MRHNA, CDR2 SNTAGT. CDR3 sequence (DNA): TGTGCCAGCAGTGTTACCCTGAACACTGAAGCTTTCTTT. Translating gives CASSVTLNTEAFF.

This clonotype was counted only a few times. This chain joins TRBV2 and TRBJ2-1, with 13 bases lining up with TRBD2. Germline lookup yields CDR1 SNHLY and CDR2 FYNNEI. This CDR3 is built from 13 residues. V shed 5 bases and J 12 bases; nucleotides not matched to a gene: 4. In nucleotides, the CDR3 is TGTGCCAGCAGTACTAGCGGGGGGGGCCGGCAGTTCTTC. Translation gives CASSTSGGGRQFF.

This chain links TRBV5-4 with TRBJ1-1; 8 bases agree with TRBD1. This CDR3 is 14 amino acids long. Trimming cost V 3 bases and J 10 bases; bases outside gene matches: 11. Looked up from germline, CDR1 is SGHNT and CDR2 is YYREEE (reference sequence). This chain's CDR3 is CASSSRQVRGRAFF. The CDR3 DNA is TGTGCCAGCAGCTCGCGTCAGGTCAGGGGGCGAGCTTTCTTT.

The chain uses TRBV20-1 and TRBJ2-3; D call uncertain. The CDR3 totals 12 residues. V was trimmed by 1 base and J by 4 bases, leaving 6 bases between them. The germline gives CDR1 DFQATT, CDR2 SNEGSKA (reference sequence). The CDR3 region is CSARGVPDTQYF. The CDR3 region has the DNA TGCAGTGCTAGAGGCGTTCCAGATACGCAGTATTTT.

This clonotype was recorded at least ten times. CDR3 amino acids: CASSLYRGYEQYF. The CDR3 region has the DNA TGTGCCAGCAGCCTATACAGGGGCTACGAGCAGTACTTC. The J gene is TRBJ2-7, the V gene TRBV6-2 or TRBV6-3; 7 nucleotides agree with TRBD1. Germline trimming cut 6 bases from V and 3 bases from J; bases unmatched to any gene: 5. Germline loops: CDR1 MNHEY, CDR2 SVGEGT. The CDR3 consists of 13 residues.

This clonotype occurred a few times. V is TRBV5-1 and J is TRBJ1-6, with 7 positions matching TRBD1. Trimming cost V 0 bases and J 7 bases; bases outside gene matches: 25. The germline V gene encodes CDR1 SGHRS and CDR2 YFSETQ. The CDR3 loop spans 22 amino acids. CDR3 sequence: CASSLGFPTSRQGGFRNSPLHF. The CDR3 bases are TGCGCCAGCAGCTTGGGGTTCCCCACCTCCCGACAAGGGGGCTTTCGGAATTCACCCCTCCACTTT. Drawing the rest from reference TRBV5-1 and TRBJ1-6, the complete variable domain is KAGVTQTPRYLIKTRGQQVTLSCSPISGHRSVSWYQQTPGQGLQFLFEYFSETQRNKGNFPGRFSGRQFSNSRSEMNVSTLELGDSALYLCASSLGFPTSRQGGFRNSPLHFGNGTRLTVT.

The chain carries TRBV4-3 and TRBJ2-3, with D possibly being TRBD2 (6 bases). The V gene lost 0 bases and the J gene lost 4 bases, with 11 bases spanning the gap. The CDR3 extends over 15 amino acids. Looked up from germline, CDR1 is LGHNA and CDR2 is YSLEER. The CDR3, as DNA: TGCGCCAGCAGCCAAGAGATGGGGGAGGCAGATACGCAGTATTTT. Translation: CASSQEMGEADTQYF.

This clonotype was seen a handful of times. CDR3 DNA: TGTGCCACCAGCAGAGAAGCGGGGGATATCTCCTACAATGAGCAGTTCTTC. The encoded protein is CATSREAGDISYNEQFF. V and J are TRBV15 and TRBJ2-1; 8 nucleotides line up with TRBD2. Germline trimming cut 0 bases from V and 0 bases from J; bases unmatched to any gene: 4. This CDR3 comprises 17 residues. Germline values: CDR1 LNHNV, CDR2 YYDKDF (reference sequence). The entire variable domain, with the rest obtained from reference TRBV15 and TRBJ2-1, is as follows: DAMVIQNPRYQVTQFGKPVTLSCSQTLNHNVMYWYQQKSSQAPKLLFHYYDKDFNNEADTPDNFQSRRPNTSFCFLDIRSPGLGDTAMYLCATSREAGDISYNEQFFGPGTRLTVL.

This clonotype was recorded a few times. The J gene is TRBJ1-5, the V gene TRBV4-1, with D possibly matching TRBD1 (5 bases). V was pared by 5 bases and J by 2 bases, with 13 bases between. Germline CDR1 MGHRA, CDR2 YSYEKL. The CDR3 is 15 amino acids. CDR3 sequence reads: CASSVRQGGNQPQHF. CDR3 DNA sequence: TGCGCCAGCAGCGTACGCCAGGGTGGCAATCAGCCCCAGCATTTT.

The CDR3 here is CASKQRDSVFYGYTF. The DNA for the CDR3 is TGCGCCAGCAAACAAAGAGATTCTGTTTTCTATGGCTACACCTTC. The chain recombines TRBV4-1 with TRBJ1-2; D is unresolved. The CDR3 is made up of 15 amino acids. CDR1 is MGHRA and CDR2 is YSYEKL in the germline V gene. The V and J ends lost 7 bases and 4 bases respectively, with 19 bases between them.

This clonotype has only a few counts. The chain combines TRBV4-1 with TRBJ2-7, with TRBD2 matching over 10 bases. The V gene's germline CDR1 is MGHRA and CDR2 YSYEKL. The CDR3 covers 15 residues. J was trimmed by 3 bases and V by 3 bases; bases with no gene match: 5. For the CDR3, the DNA is TGCGCCAGCAGCCAGGGTCTAGCGGGGGTCTACGAGCAGTACTTC. Its translation is CASSQGLAGVYEQYF.

The rearrangement joins TRBV29-1 to TRBJ2-1, with D maybe TRBD2 (5 bases). The V gene lost 5 bases and the J gene lost 2 bases, with 13 bases spanning the gap. Looked up from germline, CDR1 is SQVTM and CDR2 is ANQGSEA. CDR3 length: 14 amino acids. This CDR3 reads CSVLDSVAYNEQFF. The CDR3 nucleotides are TGCAGCGTTTTGGACTCCGTCGCCTACAATGAGCAGTTCTTC.